A selection of T cell receptor beta chains follows, all from one sample in a study of cytomegalovirus exposure and HLA in healthy donors. Sequencing was performed with immunoSEQ multiplex PCR; in TCRdb, only in-frame clones are kept and a portion is missing. This table has around 150,000 clones, 75% appearing once. Sequencing was carried out using PBMCs. These receptors were collected from a male donor in good health and CMV-seronegative. CDR3s include the opening cysteine and the closing phenylalanine or tryptophan. Fields, in order: V gene, clone size, D gene, J gene, CDR3 protein, CDR3 DNA. The D gene is left open where the match is weak. Expanded clones get a size class; other rows say once, few or many, or leave the size out.

>TRBV18|NA|TRBD1|TRBJ2-3
CASSPQGAGTDTQYF
TGTGCCAGCTCACCTCAGGGGGCCGGCACAGATACGCAGTATTTT
>TRBV7-3|few|NA|TRBJ2-2
CASSLLQSTGELFF
TGTGCCAGCAGCCTATTACAGAGCACCGGGGAGCTGTTTTTT
>TRBV6-1|few|NA|TRBJ1-3
CASMLQGTGNTIYF
TGTGCCAGCATGTTACAGGGAACTGGAAACACCATATATTTT
>TRBV4-1|few|NA|TRBJ1-1
CASSPSNTEAFF
TGCGCCAGCAGCCCCTCGAACACTGAAGCTTTCTTT
>TRBV19|once|TRBD2|TRBJ2-5
CASSITPTSAKETQYF
TGTGCCAGTAGTATAACCCCGACTAGCGCTAAAGAGACCCAGTACTTC
>TRBV27|NA|NA|TRBJ2-3
CASSRGTLGTDTQYF
TGTGCCAGCAGCCGAGGGACTTTGGGGACAGATACGCAGTATTTT
>TRBV9|NA|TRBD1|TRBJ1-4
CASSVAGGTGDEKLFF
TGTGCCAGCAGCGTAGCAGGCGGGACAGGGGATGAAAAACTGTTTTTT
>TRBV18|NA|NA|TRBJ1-6
CASSPLELSSYNSPLHF
TGTGCCAGCTCACCCTTGGAGCTGAGCTCCTATAATTCACCCCTCCACTTT
>TRBV5-4|NA|NA|TRBJ2-3
CASSFGISSTDTQYF
TGTGCCAGCAGCTTCGGGATTTCAAGCACAGATACGCAGTATTTT
>TRBV7-9|once|TRBD1|TRBJ2-3
CASSYGQGTDTQYF
TGTGCCAGCAGCTATGGACAGGGCACAGATACGCAGTATTTT
>TRBV7-3|few|TRBD2|TRBJ2-1
CASSLEWGLAGGYEQFF
TGTGCCAGCAGCTTAGAGTGGGGACTAGCGGGGGGGTATGAGCAGTTCTTC